Each of the 29 T cell receptor beta chains below was sequenced from the same sample in a study of blood T cells in healthy people across ages. Next came a second PCR, run for about 6 to 12 cycles, which used a sample-barcoded 5' primer along with a J-beta primer mix. TCRdb re-called the 5' RACE reads through MiXCR, storing one row per CDR3 protein. The data contain fewer than 1.5 million distinct CDR3 sequences, about 43% of them singletons. The sample was blood. The receptors stem from a woman aged 18-35 years in good health.

The DNA for the CDR3 is TGTGCCAGCAGCTTAGATCGGAGCTTCCACCTAGGGACAGATACGCAGTATTTT. This codes for CASSLDRSFHLGTDTQYF. J is TRBJ2-3 and V is TRBV11-2; D not resolved. Trimming stripped 0 bases from V and 3 bases from J, with 19 bases between. Per the germline V gene, CDR1 is SGHAT and CDR2 is FQNNGV. The CDR3 runs to 18 residues.

J is TRBJ2-7 and V is TRBV6-1; no clear D gene. The V gene's germline CDR1 is MNHNS and CDR2 SASEGT. The CDR3 loop spans 9 amino acids. The V end lost 4 bases, the J end lost 10 bases, and 5 bases lay between the germline ends. The CDR3 sequence is CASSVPQYF. CDR3 bases: TGTGCCAGCAGTGTCCCTCAGTACTTC.

The DNA of the CDR3 is TGCGCCAGCAGCTACACGACAGGGATGAACACTGAAGCTTTCTTT. It codes for CASSYTTGMNTEAFF. The chain employs TRBV5-1 and TRBJ1-1; 7 nucleotides match TRBD1. V shed 3 bases and J 0 bases; nucleotides not matched to a gene: 5. Germline V gene lookup returns CDR1 SGHRS and CDR2 YFSETQ. This CDR3 is built from 15 residues.

J is TRBJ2-7 and V is TRBV2, with a weak D call TRBD2 (6 bases). V lost 8 bases and J lost 5, with 13 bases in between. Per the germline V gene, CDR1 is SNHLY and CDR2 is FYNNEI. CDR3 size: 12 residues. The CDR3 bases are TGTGCCAGCGGCCCCGGACTACACGAGCAGTACTTC. Translation gives CASGPGLHEQYF.

J is TRBJ2-1 and V is TRBV3-1; no reliable D call. The length of the CDR3 is 13 residues. CDR1 is LGHDT and CDR2 is YNNKEL in the germline V gene (reference sequence). Deletions cut 5 bases from V and 4 bases from J, with 9 bases between. CDR3: CASSYPAYNEQFF. CDR3 coding DNA: TGTGCCAGCAGCTACCCAGCTTACAATGAGCAGTTCTTC.

The chain joins TRBV20-1 to TRBJ2-3, with 13 bases identical to TRBD2. This CDR3 is 16 amino acids long. Trimming at V came to 4 bases and at J to 2 bases, leaving 6 bases not matched to a gene. Germline V CDR1 and CDR2: DFQATT, SNEGSKA (reference sequence). The CDR3, as DNA: TGCAGTGCTATGGGTGGGACTAGCGGGGTCACAGATACGCAGTATTTT. Translation gives CSAMGGTSGVTDTQYF.

The chain joins TRBV7-8 to TRBJ1-4; a possible D gene is TRBD1 (6 bases). Germline V gives CDR1 SGHVS, CDR2 FQNEAQ. There are 16 residues in the CDR3. The germline V and J ends were trimmed by 2 bases and 5 bases, with 15 bases remaining between them. Written as DNA, the CDR3 is TGTGCCAGCAGCTTAAAGGCGGGGACAAGCAATGAAAAACTGTTTTTT. Its protein is CASSLKAGTSNEKLFF.

The chain employs TRBV3-1 and TRBJ2-7; D is tentatively TRBD1 or TRBD2 (5 bases each). Trimming shortened V by 6 bases and J by 5 bases, and 20 bases separated the two germline ends. The CDR3 contains 15 residues. Germline V gives CDR1 LGHDT, CDR2 YNNKEL (reference sequence). The CDR3 nucleotides read TGTGCCAGCAGTCCACGGGACGGACAAATCAACGAGCAGTACTTC. Translated: CASSPRDGQINEQYF.

This clonotype has only a few counts. The chain combines TRBV6-5 with TRBJ1-2, with D tentatively TRBD1 (6 bases). CDR1 and CDR2 from the germline V gene are MNHEY and SVGAGI. The V end lost 8 bases, the J end lost 2 bases, and 15 bases lay between the germline ends. The CDR3 is 14 amino acids. DNA of the CDR3: TGTGCCAGCCATGGGGGGGGCCTCAACTATGGCTACACCTTC. It translates to CASHGGGLNYGYTF.

The V gene is TRBV12-3 or TRBV12-4, the J gene TRBJ2-1; 8 bases line up with TRBD1. The CDR3 has 15 residues. The junction had 9 bases not matched to a gene; V was cut back by 5 bases and J by 6 bases. CDR3 protein: CASSAPGTGSNEQFF. CDR3 in DNA: TGTGCCAGCAGTGCCCCCGGGACAGGCTCCAATGAGCAGTTCTTC.

The gene calls are TRBV6-2 or TRBV6-3 and TRBJ2-7; D could derive from TRBD1 or TRBD2 (5 bases each). From germline, CDR1 is MNHEY and CDR2 SVGEGT. Trimming took 0 bases from V and 3 from J, leaving 12 bases between them. The CDR3 has 15 residues. In DNA form, the CDR3 reads TGTGCCAGCAGTTACTCGAGGGGCAGGATCTACGAGCAGTACTTC. It encodes CASSYSRGRIYEQYF.

This chain uses TRBV7-6 with TRBJ2-7, with D perhaps matching TRBD2 (6 bases). V was shortened by 0 bases and J by 5 bases, with 14 bases between the two germline ends. This CDR3 has 15 residues. Germline V CDR1 and CDR2: SGHVS, FNYEAQ. CDR3 sequence: CASSLAVGEDDEQYF. In DNA, the CDR3 is TGTGCCAGCAGCTTAGCTGTAGGGGAGGACGACGAGCAGTACTTC.

This clonotype was seen only a few times. The chain links TRBV4-1 to TRBJ2-3; TRBD2 aligns across 10 bases. The germline gives CDR1 MGHRA, CDR2 YSYEKL. The CDR3 contains 17 residues. The junction had 10 bases not matched to a gene; V was cut back by 2 bases and J by 5 bases. In DNA, the CDR3 is TGCGCCAGCAGCCAACCTCCCCTAGCGGGAGAGGGAGATACGCAGTATTTT. Translation gives CASSQPPLAGEGDTQYF.

This clonotype was detected a few times. The gene calls are TRBV5-5 and TRBJ1-5; 9 bases map to TRBD1. CDR3 length: 14 residues. The ends lost 4 bases at V and 7 bases at J; junction bases unmatched: 6. Germline assignment: CDR1 SGHKS and CDR2 YYEKEE (reference sequence). This chain's CDR3 is CASSVDRGEQPQHF. The CDR3, as DNA: TGTGCCAGCAGCGTGGACAGGGGAGAACAGCCCCAGCATTTT.

The chain is built from TRBV12-3 or TRBV12-4 and TRBJ2-7, with D unclear. V lost 0 bases and J 5 bases, leaving 8 bases between the germline ends. The CDR3 is 13 amino acids. For the CDR3, the DNA is TGTGCCAGCAGTTTAGCTCTTCCCCACGAGCAGTACTTC. It encodes CASSLALPHEQYF.

This clonotype showed up just once. The V call is TRBV10-3, the J call TRBJ2-1, with 16 bases fitting TRBD2. The CDR3 runs 18 residues. Germline assignment: CDR1 ENHRY and CDR2 SYGVKD. Trimming took 1 base from V and 5 from J; bases not matched to a gene: 5. The CDR3 DNA is TGTGCCATCAGTGAGTTCTCGGGACTAGCGGGAGGGGACAATGAGCAGTTCTTC. It specifies CAISEFSGLAGGDNEQFF.

The chain employs TRBV3-1 and TRBJ2-3; 8 nucleotides line up with TRBD2. The V gene's germline CDR1 is LGHDT and CDR2 YNNKEL (reference sequence). This CDR3 comprises 16 residues. The V and J ends lost 1 base and 7 bases, in that order; junction bases with no gene match: 10. CDR3: CASSQGSTGGANTQYF. DNA for the CDR3: TGTGCCAGCAGCCAAGGGTCAACGGGGGGGGCAAATACGCAGTATTTT.

V gene TRBV6-5 combines with J gene TRBJ2-1, with no clear D. The CDR3 consists of 15 residues. Germline lookup yields CDR1 MNHEY and CDR2 SVGAGI. V gave up 6 bases and J gave up 6 bases, with 18 bases separating them. CDR3 sequence: CASRSYDRPCNEQFF. The CDR3 DNA follows: TGTGCCAGCAGATCCTATGATCGCCCTTGCAATGAGCAGTTCTTC.

The rearrangement joins TRBV7-2 to TRBJ2-7; unclear D gene. The CDR3 extends over 15 amino acids. V gave up 5 bases and J gave up 0 bases, with 14 bases separating them. Germline values: CDR1 SGHTA, CDR2 FQGNSA. The CDR3 loop is CASSLGLFGSYEQYF. CDR3 DNA sequence: TGTGCCAGCAGCCTTGGGCTCTTCGGCTCCTACGAGCAGTACTTC.

This clonotype has ten or more counts. This chain links TRBV28 with TRBJ2-6; D remains ambiguous. This CDR3 spans 15 amino acids. V was cut by 2 bases and J by 0 bases, with 5 bases left in between. CDR1 and CDR2 from the germline V gene are MDHEN and SYDVKM. This CDR3 reads CASSLDLSGANVLTF. CDR3 DNA sequence: TGTGCCAGCAGTTTAGACCTCTCTGGGGCCAACGTCCTGACTTTC.

The genes are TRBV28 and TRBJ1-5; D remains ambiguous. Trimming removed 3 bases from V and 0 bases from J, with 12 bases in between. The V gene's germline CDR1 is MDHEN and CDR2 SYDVKM. The CDR3 has 16 residues. The chain's CDR3 is CASSFGPTDSNQPQHF. The CDR3, as DNA: TGTGCCAGCAGTTTCGGGCCCACAGATAGCAATCAGCCCCAGCATTTT.

The chain is built from TRBV29-1 and TRBJ1-2; no clear D gene. CDR3 length: 12 amino acids. V was shortened by 7 bases and J by 0 bases, with 9 bases between the two germline ends. Germline V lookup: CDR1 SQVTM, CDR2 ANQGSEA. DNA of the CDR3: TGCAGCGCCCCGAAAACTAACTATGGCTACACCTTC. Translating it yields CSAPKTNYGYTF.

The chain couples TRBV6-5 to TRBJ2-3, with D perhaps TRBD1 or TRBD2 (6 bases each). Trimming left V 3 bases short and J 4 bases short, with 17 bases between. CDR3 size: 16 residues. The germline CDR1 and CDR2 sequences are MNHEY and SVGAGI. The CDR3 region is CASSYSRGGGPDTQYF. As DNA, the CDR3 is TGTGCCAGCAGTTATTCCCGAGGGGGAGGCCCAGATACGCAGTATTTT.

V is TRBV21-1 and J is TRBJ2-3; TRBD2 was called by the table and not checked on the DNA. TRBV21-1 is labeled a pseudogene. This CDR3 has 17 residues. CDR3 in amino acids: CASSKVGTSGSTDTQYF. The CDR3, as DNA: TGTGCCAGCAGCAAAGTGGGGACTAGCGGGAGCACAGATACGCAGTATTTT.

The rearrangement uses TRBV6-5 and TRBJ2-3; a weak D match, TRBD2 (6 bases). Germline assignment: CDR1 MNHEY and CDR2 SVGAGI. The CDR3 consists of 15 residues. V lost 3 bases to trimming and J lost 0 bases, with 10 bases between them. The CDR3 sequence: CASSYRRVSTDTQYF. The CDR3 DNA follows: TGTGCCAGCAGTTATCGGAGGGTTAGCACAGATACGCAGTATTTT.

The chain joins TRBV7-9 to TRBJ1-2, with D tentatively TRBD1 (6 bases). The CDR3 length is 15 residues. Deletions cut 7 bases from V and 4 bases from J, with 19 bases between. From germline, CDR1 is SEHNR and CDR2 FQNEAQ (reference sequence). CDR3 sequence: CASIPRDGQLYGYTF. Written as DNA, the CDR3 is TGTGCCAGCATACCGCGTGACGGACAGCTCTATGGCTACACCTTC.

The chain joins TRBV15 to TRBJ1-2; D is unclear. Trimming took off 5 bases at V and 8 bases at J, with 15 bases between the two ends. The CDR3 covers 13 residues. Germline CDR1 is LNHNV and CDR2 is YYDKDF (reference sequence). The chain's CDR3 is CATSETDTGGYTF. For the CDR3, the DNA is TGTGCCACCAGCGAGACTGACACGGGGGGCTACACCTTC. The full variable domain, its missing parts supplied by reference TRBV15 and TRBJ1-2, is DAMVIQNPRYQVTQFGKPVTLSCSQTLNHNVMYWYQQKSSQAPKLLFHYYDKDFNNEADTPDNFQSRRPNTSFCFLDIRSPGLGDTAMYLCATSETDTGGYTFGSGTRLTVV.

This clonotype was detected a few times. The chain links TRBV5-1 to TRBJ2-1; D is tentatively TRBD1 or TRBD2 (5 bases each). Germline V gene lookup returns CDR1 SGHRS and CDR2 YFSETQ. This CDR3 has 15 residues. The V gene lost 4 bases and the J gene lost 0 bases, with 11 bases spanning the gap. CDR3 sequence (DNA): TGCGCCAGCAGCCGGGGACGTAACTCCTACAATGAGCAGTTCTTC. It translates to CASSRGRNSYNEQFF.

To note about this clonotype: Germline and junction disagree at one end, which may indicate a read error. V and J are TRBV2 and TRBJ2-3; 9 nucleotides match TRBD1. The length of the CDR3 is 14 residues. CDR1 is SNHLY and CDR2 is FYNNEI in the germline V gene. CDR3 sequence reads: CASSGDRVTDAQYF. CDR3 sequence (DNA): TGTGCCAGCAGTGGGGACAGGGTCACAGATGCGCAGTATTTT.